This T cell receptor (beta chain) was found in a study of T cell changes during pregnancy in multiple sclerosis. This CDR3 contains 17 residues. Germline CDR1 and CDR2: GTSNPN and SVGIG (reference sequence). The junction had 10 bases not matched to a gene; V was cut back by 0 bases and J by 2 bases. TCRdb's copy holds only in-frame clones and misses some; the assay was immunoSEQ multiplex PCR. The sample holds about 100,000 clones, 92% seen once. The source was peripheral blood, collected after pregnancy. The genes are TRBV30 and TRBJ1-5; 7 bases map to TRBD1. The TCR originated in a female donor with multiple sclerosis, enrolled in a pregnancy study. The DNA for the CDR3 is TGTGCCTGGAGTGTCGGCAGGGGGTTTTACGGCAATCAGCCCCAGCATTTT. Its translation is CAWSVGRGFYGNQPQHF.